This entry lists 23 T cell receptor beta chains sequenced from one sample in a study of shared clonotypes between healthy human individuals. The repertoire was sequenced with immunoSEQ multiplex PCR; TCRdb's copy has only in-frame clones and lacks some. The sample carries approximately 500,000 clones, 96% recorded once. Sequences were obtained from naive CD4+ T cells sorted from blood. Subset defined: CD45RA+ positively selected. All receptors derive from a woman in her twenties or thirties in good health.

The V gene is TRBV7-8, the J gene TRBJ1-1; D is unresolved. The length of the CDR3 is 13 residues. The germline gives CDR1 SGHVS, CDR2 FQNEAQ. V lost 5 bases and J 4 bases, leaving 11 bases between the germline ends. The CDR3 region is CASSPERGTEAFF. The DNA of the CDR3 is TGTGCCAGCAGCCCCGAACGGGGCACTGAAGCTTTCTTT.

This clone came up a few times. The V and J genes are TRBV28 and TRBJ1-5; TRBD1 might be the D (5 bases). Germline V gives CDR1 MDHEN, CDR2 SYDVKM. The CDR3 loop spans 13 amino acids. V was cut by 5 bases and J by 3 bases, with 8 bases left in between. The CDR3 sequence: CASSGHVNQPQHF. The CDR3 DNA follows: TGTGCCAGCAGTGGACACGTCAATCAGCCCCAGCATTTT.

The chain employs TRBV29-1 and TRBJ1-3; no definite D call. The CDR3 length is 11 residues. V lost 3 bases, J lost 5 bases, and 5 bases lay in between. CDR1 and CDR2 (germline): SQVTM, ANQGSEA. For the CDR3, the DNA is TGCAGCGTTGAGAGAAGAAACACCATATATTTT. Translation gives CSVERRNTIYF.

This chain connects TRBV20-1 to TRBJ1-2; a possible D gene is TRBD1 (5 bases). V was trimmed by 7 bases and J by 14 bases, leaving 11 bases between them. CDR1 is DFQATT and CDR2 is SNEGSKA in the germline V gene (reference sequence). CDR3 size: 8 residues. The CDR3 here is CSGERGTF. In DNA form, the CDR3 reads TGCAGTGGCGAAAGGGGAACCTTC.

This chain uses TRBV18 with TRBJ2-3, with D possibly being TRBD2 (6 bases). The length of the CDR3 is 15 residues. Trimming took 0 bases from V and 6 from J, leaving 13 bases between them. Germline V gene sequence: CDR1 KGHSH, CDR2 LQKENI. CDR3 coding DNA: TGTGCCAGCTCACCACCGCTAGCGTCGCATGATACGCAGTATTTT. It translates to CASSPPLASHDTQYF.

This clone was seen once. The chain is built from TRBV6-1 and TRBJ2-1, with unresolved D. Germline lookup yields CDR1 MNHNS and CDR2 SASEGT. Trimming shortened V by 0 bases and J by 3 bases, and 9 bases separated the two germline ends. The CDR3 runs 15 residues. The DNA of the CDR3 is TGTGCCAGCAGTGAAGCGACGGGCGGCTACAATGAGCAGTTCTTC. Amino acid sequence: CASSEATGGYNEQFF.

The V call is TRBV19, the J call TRBJ2-3; D call uncertain. CDR1 LNHDA and CDR2 SQIVND come from the germline V gene (reference sequence). CDR3 length: 15 amino acids. V shed 1 base and J shed 0 bases, with 8 bases lying between them. The CDR3 here is CASSIGHASTDTQYF. CDR3 sequence (DNA): TGTGCCAGTAGTATAGGCCACGCAAGCACAGATACGCAGTATTTT.

The gene calls are TRBV28 and TRBJ2-7, with 9 positions matching TRBD2. The CDR3 is made up of 17 amino acids. Per the germline V gene, CDR1 is MDHEN and CDR2 is SYDVKM. V dropped 1 base and J dropped 4; count of bases not matched to a gene: 11. CDR3 sequence (DNA): TGTGCCAGCAGTTTATTCCCCCGGAGGCGGGAGGGGTACGAGCAGTACTTC. Translated, it gives CASSLFPRRREGYEQYF.

This clone was counted once. The CDR3 loop reads CASSPDRASVYGYTF. The CDR3 coding sequence is TGTGCCAGCAGCCCCGACAGGGCATCAGTCTATGGCTACACCTTC. The V and J genes are TRBV7-9 and TRBJ1-2; 7 positions agree with TRBD1. The length of the CDR3 is 15 residues. Germline CDR1 reads SEHNR; CDR2 reads FQNEAQ (reference sequence). With 5 bases clipped from V and 4 bases from J, the junction kept 10 bases outside the gene matches.

CDR3 sequence (DNA): TGCGCCAGCAGCACTAGCGGGGAGACCCAGTACTTC. Its protein is CASSTSGETQYF. The J gene is TRBJ2-5, the V gene TRBV5-1; 9 bases map to TRBD2. J was trimmed by 5 bases and V by 4 bases; bases with no gene match: 0. This CDR3 comprises 12 residues. The germline CDR1 and CDR2 sequences are SGHRS and YFSETQ.

This clone came up once. The chain recombines TRBV6-5 with TRBJ2-1, with TRBD2 matching over 14 bases. The V segment lost 2 bases and the J segment 7 bases; nucleotides outside the gene matches: 4. The CDR3 has 16 residues. CDR1 and CDR2 from the germline V gene are MNHEY and SVGAGI. The CDR3 DNA is TGTGCCAGCAGTTACACATGGACTAGCGGGAGGAATGAGCAGTTCTTC. Its translation is CASSYTWTSGRNEQFF.

This clone was observed a few times. Other DNA sequences within the sample encode an identical CDR3. The genes are TRBV30 and TRBJ2-7; the D is unclear. The CDR3 has 13 amino acids. The V and J ends lost 0 bases and 2 bases respectively, with 8 bases between them. CDR1 is GTSNPN, CDR2 SVGIG, per germline (reference sequence). CDR3 sequence (DNA): TGTGCCTGGAGTGTAGGCGGTGCCTACGAGCAGTACTTC. This gives the protein CAWSVGGAYEQYF.

The chain carries TRBV19 and TRBJ2-7; 10 bases fit TRBD1. This CDR3 spans 16 amino acids. Unmatched junction bases numbered 8, after V lost 6 bases and J lost 0 bases. The germline V gene has CDR1 LNHDA and CDR2 SQIVND (reference sequence). The CDR3 DNA reads TGTGCCAGTAGCAGCCCGGGACAGGGGAGCTCCTACGAGCAGTACTTC. It specifies CASSSPGQGSSYEQYF.

The V call is TRBV28, the J call TRBJ2-7; TRBD1 matches 9 bases. The CDR3 runs 15 residues. From germline, CDR1 is MDHEN and CDR2 SYDVKM. With 8 bases clipped from V and 4 bases from J, the junction kept 12 bases outside the gene matches. In nucleotides, the CDR3 is TGTGCCAGCGGGACAGGGAAGGTGTTATGGTACGAGCAGTACTTC. Encoded protein: CASGTGKVLWYEQYF.

The chain is built from TRBV9 and TRBJ2-3; D is unresolved. The V end lost 3 bases, the J end lost 7 bases, and 15 bases lay between the germline ends. The length of the CDR3 is 14 residues. Per the germline V gene, CDR1 is SGDLS and CDR2 is YYNGEE. The CDR3 sequence is CASSAAPRLNTQYF. CDR3 DNA sequence: TGTGCCAGCAGCGCGGCGCCTAGGTTAAATACGCAGTATTTT.

The chain carries TRBV14 and TRBJ2-7, with no clear D. The CDR3 totals 13 residues. Per germline, CDR1 SGHDN and CDR2 FVKESK. Trimming cost V 4 bases and J 5 bases, with 12 bases left between them. The CDR3 coding sequence is TGTGCCAGCAGCCGTCAGCCAGGAAACGAGCAGTACTTC. It encodes CASSRQPGNEQYF. Variable domain in full (rest from reference TRBV14 and TRBJ2-7): EAGVTQFPSHSVIEKGQTVTLRCDPISGHDNLYWYRRVMGKEIKFLLHFVKESKQDESGMPNNRFLAERTGGTYSTLKVQPAELEDSGVYFCASSRQPGNEQYFGPGTRLTVT.

V and J are TRBV5-1 and TRBJ2-3; D might be TRBD2 (6 bases). The germline V and J ends were trimmed by 5 bases and 13 bases, with 17 bases remaining between them. Germline V gene sequence: CDR1 SGHRS, CDR2 YFSETQ. The CDR3 is 12 residues long. CDR3 DNA sequence: TGCGCCAGCAGGCCTATAGCGGAGCCGGAGTATTTT. Translation: CASRPIAEPEYF.

The chain combines TRBV29-1 with TRBJ1-4; TRBD1 matches 7 bases. CDR3 length: 14 amino acids. V was clipped by 6 bases and J by 6 bases; unmatched bases: 10. The germline V gene encodes CDR1 SQVTM and CDR2 ANQGSEA. The CDR3 sequence is CSVAPGQQYEKLFF. CDR3 nucleotides: TGCAGCGTAGCTCCGGGACAGCAATATGAAAAACTGTTTTTT.

Comments on this clone: The junction differs from germline at one of its ends, possibly a read error. The rearrangement joins TRBV6-6 to TRBJ2-2, with D possibly being TRBD2 (6 bases). Looked up from germline, CDR1 is MNHNY and CDR2 is SVGAGI (reference sequence). The CDR3 totals 15 residues. CDR3 DNA: TGTGCCAGCAGTCTCCCGGGCGGGGTCACCGGGGGGCTGTTTTTT. Translated, it gives CASSLPGGVTGGLFF.

CDR3 sequence: CASSPGLAGHAGDKYF. The CDR3 coding sequence is TGTGCCAGCAGCCCGGGTCTCGCTGGACACGCTGGTGATAAGTACTTC. The chain carries TRBV7-2 and TRBJ2-7, with D tentatively TRBD1 (5 bases). V lost 5 bases and J 11 bases, leaving 28 bases between the germline ends. The germline gives CDR1 SGHTA, CDR2 FQGNSA. The CDR3 consists of 16 residues. Full variable domain (rest looked up from reference TRBV7-2 and TRBJ2-7): GAGVSQSPSNKVTEKGKDVELRCDPISGHTALYWYRQSLGQGLEFLIYFQGNSAPDKSGLPSDRFSAERTGGSVSTLTIQRTQQEDSAVYLCASSPGLAGHAGDKYFGPGTRLTVT.

The chain couples TRBV29-1 to TRBJ2-5; D not certain. The tail of the sequence fits TRBJ2-7 better, so the J call may be wrong. The CDR3 sequence is 13 residues long. Germline lookup yields CDR1 SQVTM and CDR2 ANQGSEA. The CDR3 reads CSVVNGRTYEQYF. DNA for the CDR3: TGCAGCGTTGTTAACGGAAGAACATACGAGCAGTACTTC.

V is TRBV6-5 and J is TRBJ1-3, with a weak D call TRBD1 (5 bases). Trimming removed 0 bases at V and 2 bases at J, with 8 bases between. This CDR3 spans 15 amino acids. Germline CDR1 reads MNHEY; CDR2 reads SVGAGI. CDR3 DNA: TGTGCCAGCAGTTACTCTCCGGGGGCTGGAAACACCATATATTTT. This sequence encodes CASSYSPGAGNTIYF.

This sequence joins TRBV6-5 and TRBJ2-1, with D possibly being TRBD2 (6 bases). Trimming removed 6 bases at V and 5 bases at J, with 14 bases between. Per the germline V gene, CDR1 is MNHEY and CDR2 is SVGAGI. This CDR3 spans 14 amino acids. In nucleotides, the CDR3 is TGTGCCAGCAGCGCGAAGCGACTAGACAATGAGCAGTTCTTC. Translating it yields CASSAKRLDNEQFF.